This record concerns one T cell receptor beta chain sequence. This CDR3 is 13 amino acids long. Germline CDR1 reads MDHEN; CDR2 reads SYDVKM. The V end lost 8 bases, the J end lost 2 bases, and 13 bases lay between the germline ends. The data were taken from a study of T cells after posttransplantation cyclophosphamide. Assay used: immunoSEQ multiplex PCR; TCRdb lists only in-frame clones, some missing. The sample holds 25,000 to 30,000 clones, 80% to 90% seen once. The TCR was taken from a man aged 45-60 years. Material for sequencing was PBMCs. The rearrangement joins TRBV28 to TRBJ2-7; a weak D match, TRBD1 (6 bases). CDR3 nucleotides: TGTGCCAGCGGCCTAACAGGGCCCTACGAGCAGTACTTC. This gives the protein CASGLTGPYEQYF.